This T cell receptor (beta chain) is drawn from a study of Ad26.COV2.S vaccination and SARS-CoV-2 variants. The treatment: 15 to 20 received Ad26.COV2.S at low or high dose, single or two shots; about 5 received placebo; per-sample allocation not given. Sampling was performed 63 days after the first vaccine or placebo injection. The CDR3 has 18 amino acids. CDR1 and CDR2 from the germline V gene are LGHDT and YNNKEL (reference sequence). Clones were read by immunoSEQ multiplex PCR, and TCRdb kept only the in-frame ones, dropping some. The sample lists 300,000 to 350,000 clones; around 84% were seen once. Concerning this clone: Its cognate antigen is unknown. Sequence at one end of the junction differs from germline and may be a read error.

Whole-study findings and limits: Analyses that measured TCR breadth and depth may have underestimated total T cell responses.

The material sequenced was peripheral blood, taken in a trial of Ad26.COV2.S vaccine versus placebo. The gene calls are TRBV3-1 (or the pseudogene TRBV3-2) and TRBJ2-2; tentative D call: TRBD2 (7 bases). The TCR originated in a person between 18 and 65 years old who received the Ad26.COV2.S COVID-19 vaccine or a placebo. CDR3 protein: CARSRKGGWEGSAGELFF. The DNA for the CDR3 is TGTGCCCGCAGCCGGAAAGGGGGTTGGGAGGGGTCCGCCGGGGAGCTGTTTTTT.